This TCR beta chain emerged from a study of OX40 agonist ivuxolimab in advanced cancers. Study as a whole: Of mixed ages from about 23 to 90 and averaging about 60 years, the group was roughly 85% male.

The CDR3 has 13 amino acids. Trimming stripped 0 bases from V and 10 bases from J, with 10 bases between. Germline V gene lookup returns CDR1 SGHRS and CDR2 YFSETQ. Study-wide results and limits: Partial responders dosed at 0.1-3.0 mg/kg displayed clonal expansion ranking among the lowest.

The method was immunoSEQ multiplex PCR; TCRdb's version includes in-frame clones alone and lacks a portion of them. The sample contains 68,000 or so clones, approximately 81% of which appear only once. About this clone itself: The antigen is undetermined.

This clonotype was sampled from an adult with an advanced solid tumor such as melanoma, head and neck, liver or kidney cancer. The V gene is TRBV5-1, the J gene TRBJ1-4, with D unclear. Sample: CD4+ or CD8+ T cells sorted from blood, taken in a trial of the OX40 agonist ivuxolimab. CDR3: CASSLEGRGKLFF. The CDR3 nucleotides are TGCGCCAGCAGCTTGGAGGGCCGGGGAAAACTGTTTTTT.